These T cell receptor beta chains were read from a single sample in a study of regulatory T cells in long-lasting Graves disease. From the multiplex PCR reads, TCRdb called clonotypes with MiXCR, one entry per CDR3 protein. The sample contains 200,000 to 250,000 distinct CDR3 sequences, around 18% of which appear only once. This specimen was peripheral blood mononuclear cells (PBMCs), taken at new diagnosis, from a patient treated with antithyroid drugs. Receptors originate from a female donor with Graves disease. CDR3s include the opening cysteine and the closing phenylalanine or tryptophan. D genes are given only for firm matches. Rows give clone size only sometimes, using once, few, many, or a class for an expanded clone.

clone_size d_call j_call v_call cdr3_aa cdr3_nt
- TRBD1 TRBJ2-5 TRBV29-1 CSVEFTGGAGETQYF TGCAGCGTTGAATTTACAGGGGGCGCGGGGGAGACCCAGTACTTC
many TRBD2 TRBJ2-3 TRBV20-1 CSAVLAEPPTNTQYF TGCAGTGCTGTACTAGCGGAGCCCCCCACTAATACGCAGTATTTT
- - TRBJ2-3 TRBV3-1 CASSQIRDFSTDTQYF TGTGCCAGCAGCCAAATCCGGGACTTCAGCACAGATACGCAGTATTTT
- TRBD1 TRBJ2-7 TRBV9 CASSAGTGGVYEQYF TGTGCCAGCAGCGCCGGGACAGGGGGGGTCTACGAGCAGTACTTC
many - TRBJ2-3 TRBV24-1 CATGTGTPPTDTQYF TGTGCCACCGGAACCGGGACACCCCCTACAGATACGCAGTATTTT
many - TRBJ2-1 TRBV7-9 CASSINNEQFF TGTGCCAGCAGCATCAACAATGAGCAGTTCTTC
many TRBD2 TRBJ2-3 TRBV20-1 CSASRASGRVGGDTQYF TGCAGTGCTAGCAGGGCTAGCGGGAGGGTAGGGGGAGATACGCAGTATTTT
many - TRBJ1-2 TRBV19 CASIPWGDSGGYTF TGTGCCAGTATCCCCTGGGGGGACTCAGGAGGCTACACCTTC
many TRBD2 TRBJ2-5 TRBV7-2 CASSLARISGYQYF TGTGCCAGCAGCTTAGCGCGGATTAGCGGGTACCAGTACTTC
few - TRBJ2-2 TRBV28 CASSTWDGETGELFF TGTGCCAGCAGTACCTGGGACGGCGAAACCGGGGAGCTGTTTTTT
- - TRBJ2-7 TRBV6-9 CASSYNSYEQYF TGTGCCAGCAGTTATAATTCCTACGAGCAGTACTTC
many TRBD2 TRBJ2-3 TRBV6-1 CASSANPGLAGAGTDTQYF TGTGCCAGCAGTGCCAATCCGGGACTAGCGGGAGCGGGCACAGATACGCAGTATTTT
few - TRBJ2-1 TRBV4-2 CASRPTDYRDNEQFF TGTGCCAGCAGACCAACGGACTACCGTGACAATGAGCAGTTCTTC
many TRBD1 TRBJ2-7 TRBV2 CASRVGTGGNEQYF TGTGCCAGCAGGGTTGGGACAGGGGGCAACGAGCAGTACTTC
many - TRBJ1-2 TRBV28 CASSPPDSNGYTF TGTGCCAGCAGTCCCCCGGACAGTAACGGCTACACCTTC
many - TRBJ2-1 TRBV27 CASSWGAGNEQFF TGTGCCAGCAGTTGGGGGGCCGGCAATGAGCAGTTCTTC
many TRBD1 TRBJ2-3 TRBV28 CASSSRQGGGQSIYHTQYF TGTGCCAGCAGTTCGCGACAGGGGGGAGGCCAGAGTATCTATCATACGCAGTATTTT
many TRBD2 TRBJ2-7 TRBV10-3 CAIKSAGYSYEQYF TGTGCCATCAAATCAGCGGGGTACTCCTACGAGCAGTACTTC
medium-sized - TRBJ2-1 TRBV12-5 CASGPLGRQVCSYNEQFF TGTGCTAGTGGTCCCCTCGGGCGACAGGTTTGCTCCTACAATGAGCAGTTCTTC
many - TRBJ1-1 TRBV18 CASSPGIGVNTEAFF TGTGCCAGCTCACCAGGAATTGGGGTGAACACTGAAGCTTTCTTT
many - TRBJ1-5 TRBV24-1 CATSGAGGEFSNQPQHF TGTGCCACCAGCGGGGCCGGGGGGGAATTTAGCAATCAGCCCCAGCATTTT
- - TRBJ2-3 TRBV2 CASSEPHTQYF TGTGCCAGCAGTGAACCGCACACGCAGTATTTT